This T cell receptor beta chain was documented in a study of shared clonotypes between healthy human individuals. Whole-study results and caveats: A small donor pool kept down the genetic and exposure-history diversity that was represented. Shared across several donors were roughly 5.3% of the naive CD4 clonotypes.

Here immunoSEQ multiplex PCR was the method, and the copy in TCRdb shows in-frame clones only, minus some. The repertoire has about 2.2 million clones, roughly 93% of them found once; the top ten carry more than 1.5%. The CDR3 length is 17 residues. The ends were cut back, 1 base at V and 6 bases at J, with 19 bases in the middle. Per the germline V gene, CDR1 is SGHTA and CDR2 is FQGNSA. A word on this clone: Its cognate antigen is unknown.

Naive CD8 populations comprised CD45RO-negative cells positively selected for CCR7, excluding terminally differentiated effector memory CD45RA+ cells. V is TRBV7-2 and J is TRBJ1-5; D is unclear. This receptor was taken from a man between 18 and 29 years old in good health. Some clones in this sample may be carry-over from other donors' samples. Sequenced sample: naive CD8+ T cells from PBMCs. The CDR3: CASSLDGRFGVSQPQHF. CDR3 in DNA: TGTGCCAGCAGCTTAGATGGGCGGTTCGGGGTTTCTCAGCCCCAGCATTTT.